This T cell receptor (beta chain) was documented in a study of blood T cell repertoires in COVID-19 (dated by TCRdb to 2020 to 2021). Study-wide context: Samples covering the acute and convalescent phases of COVID-19 were provided by collaborators in the United States, Italy and Spain. A de-identified subject ID, COVID-19 status, age in years and sex were almost always included in the sample metadata. Deeply sampled blood TCRbeta repertoires from subjects exposed to, actively infected with, or recovered from COVID-19 were included in the dataset. The samples were drawn from the first 160 participants of the ongoing ImmuneRACE study and from some 1,300 subjects provided by 6 global collaborators. The material from the prospective study consisted of cDNA or gDNA derived from T cells, B-cell-depleted T cells, or PBMCs. The repertoires were made available in a free public database intended to serve as a resource for research on the immune response to SARS-CoV-2. Where HLA class I and class II types were available, the types were taken from metadata supplied by the sample provider, not from assay-based typing. Study-wide findings and limitations: How much clinical and demographic metadata was included differed by source and by participant, and the metadata was provided uncurated.

Whole blood was collected in K2EDTA tubes by collaborating institutions according to the institutions' own protocols. For TCRbeta analysis, collaborator samples were shipped as frozen whole blood, as isolated PBMCs, or as DNA extracted from either sample type. To note about this clone: What antigen it recognizes has not been identified. No much larger clone exists at a distance of one base, and base qualities are not known.

From the germline V gene (reference sequence), CDR1 is MNHNY and CDR2 is SVGAGI. V is pruned by 5 bases and J by 4 bases, leaving 10 bases of the junction without a gene match. Including cysteine and phenylalanine, the CDR3 has 16 amino acids. Only the CDR3 portion is preserved as DNA: 48 bases, with reading frame beginning at the first base. The immunoSEQ Assay, a bias-controlled multiplex PCR, was used to amplify TCRbeta CDR3 regions from genomic DNA. As for the authors' bioinformatics: Nucleated cell counts per sample were estimated from amplification of reference gene primers within the assay. Sequence reads were collapsed and filtered to measure the absolute abundance of every unique TCRbeta CDR3 rearrangement. Productive Simpson clonality was computed per sample as the square root of Simpson's diversity index over productive rearrangements. The table was pulled from immuneACCESS by TCRdb, which kept in-frame rearrangements only. Such tables lose some clones; where checked, under half of the loss comes from unresolved V genes, and the rest has no known cause. Clonal size and the V and J genes are those of that table, whereas D and trimming came from the DNA. The sample table lists 61,000 or so clones, 79% of them with a count of one. 5.5% of the sample rests with the top ten.

This clonotype was obtained from a woman between 65 and 79 years old with acute or convalescent COVID-19. The chain couples TRBV6-6 to TRBJ1-3, with 8 bases in between that match TRBD1. Source material: peripheral blood. The DNA sequence is as follows: TGTGCCAGCAGTCGACAGGGGAGCTTGGGGGGAAACACCATATATTTT. This is translated as CASSRQGSLGGNTIYF.